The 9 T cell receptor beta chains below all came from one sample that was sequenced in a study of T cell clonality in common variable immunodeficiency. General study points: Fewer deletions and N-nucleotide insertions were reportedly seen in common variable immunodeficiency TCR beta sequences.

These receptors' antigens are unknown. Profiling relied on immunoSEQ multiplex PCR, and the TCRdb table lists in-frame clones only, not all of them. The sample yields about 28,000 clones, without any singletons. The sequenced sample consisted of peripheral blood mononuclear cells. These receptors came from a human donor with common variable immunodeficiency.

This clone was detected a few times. The covered CDR3 bases are TGTGCCAGTAGTCCCCGACAGGGGGGTGAAAAA. This translates into CASSPRQGGEK. The complete CDR3 sequence is CASSPRQGGEKLFF. This chain uses TRBV19 with TRBJ1-4, with 9 bases aligning to TRBD1. The observed sequence ends 3 residues before the CDR3 terminus, with the missing tail filled in from the germline J gene. After removal of 5 bases from V and 7 bases from J, the junction contained 5 bases not matched to a gene. CDR1 LNHDA and CDR2 SQIVND come from the germline V gene (reference sequence). The CDR3 spans 14 residues.

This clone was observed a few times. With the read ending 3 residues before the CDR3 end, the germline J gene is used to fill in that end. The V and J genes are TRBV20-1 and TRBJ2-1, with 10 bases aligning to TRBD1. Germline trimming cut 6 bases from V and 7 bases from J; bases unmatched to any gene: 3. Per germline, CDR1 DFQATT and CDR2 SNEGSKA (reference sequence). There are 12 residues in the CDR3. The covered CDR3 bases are TGCAGTGCGGGACAGGGGACGAATGAG. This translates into CSAGQGTNE. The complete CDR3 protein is CSAGQGTNEQFF.

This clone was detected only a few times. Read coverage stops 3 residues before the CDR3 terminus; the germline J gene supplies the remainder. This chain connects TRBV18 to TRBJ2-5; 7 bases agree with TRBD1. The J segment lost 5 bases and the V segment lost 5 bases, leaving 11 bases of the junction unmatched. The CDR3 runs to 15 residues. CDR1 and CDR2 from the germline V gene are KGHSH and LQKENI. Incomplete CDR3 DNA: TGTGCCAGCTCAGCTCATAACAGGGGTGGCGAGACC. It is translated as CASSAHNRGGET. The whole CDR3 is CASSAHNRGGETQYF.

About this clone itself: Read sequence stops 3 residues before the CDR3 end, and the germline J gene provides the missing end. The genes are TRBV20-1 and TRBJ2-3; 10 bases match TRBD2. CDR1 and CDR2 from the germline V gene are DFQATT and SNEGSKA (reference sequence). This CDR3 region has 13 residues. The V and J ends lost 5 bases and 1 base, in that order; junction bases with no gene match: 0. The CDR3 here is CSALAGGTDTQYF. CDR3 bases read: TGCAGTGCTCTAGCGGGGGGCACAGATACG.

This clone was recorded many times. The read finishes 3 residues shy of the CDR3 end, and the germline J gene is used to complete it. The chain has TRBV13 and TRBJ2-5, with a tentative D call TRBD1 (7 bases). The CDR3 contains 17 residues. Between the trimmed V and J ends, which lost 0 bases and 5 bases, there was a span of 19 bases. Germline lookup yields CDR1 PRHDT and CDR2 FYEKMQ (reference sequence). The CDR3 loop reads CASSLGGLGGAGETQYF. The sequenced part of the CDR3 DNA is TGTGCCAGCAGCTTAGGAGGTTTAGGGGGCGCGGGGGAGACC.

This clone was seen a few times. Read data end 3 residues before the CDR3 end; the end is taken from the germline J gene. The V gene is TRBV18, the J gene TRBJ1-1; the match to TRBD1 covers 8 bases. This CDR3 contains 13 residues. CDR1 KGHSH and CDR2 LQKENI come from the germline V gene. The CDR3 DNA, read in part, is TGTGCCAGCTCCCAAACAAAGGACAGGGAT. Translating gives CASSQTKDRD. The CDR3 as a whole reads CASSQTKDRDAFF. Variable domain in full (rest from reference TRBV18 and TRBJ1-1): NAGVMQNPRHLVRRRGQEARLRCSPMKGHSHVYWYRQLPEEGLKFMVYLQKENIIDESGMPKERFSAEFPKEGPSILRIQQVVRGDSAAYFCASSQTKDRDAFFGQGTRLTVV.

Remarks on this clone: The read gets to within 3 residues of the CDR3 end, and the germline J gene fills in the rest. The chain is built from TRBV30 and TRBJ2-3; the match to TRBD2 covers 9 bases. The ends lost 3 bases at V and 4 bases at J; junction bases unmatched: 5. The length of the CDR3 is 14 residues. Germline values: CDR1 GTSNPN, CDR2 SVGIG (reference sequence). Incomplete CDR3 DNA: TGTGCCTGGAGGGCGGGGGGGCCAGCAGATACG. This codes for CAWRAGGPADT. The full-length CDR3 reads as CAWRAGGPADTQYF.

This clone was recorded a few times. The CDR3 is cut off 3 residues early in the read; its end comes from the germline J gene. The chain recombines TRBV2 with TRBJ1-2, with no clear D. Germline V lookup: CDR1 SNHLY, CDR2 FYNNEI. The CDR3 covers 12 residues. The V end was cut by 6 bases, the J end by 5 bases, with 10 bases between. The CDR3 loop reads CASSAQLYGYTF. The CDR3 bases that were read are TGTGCCAGCAGCGCACAGCTATATGGC.

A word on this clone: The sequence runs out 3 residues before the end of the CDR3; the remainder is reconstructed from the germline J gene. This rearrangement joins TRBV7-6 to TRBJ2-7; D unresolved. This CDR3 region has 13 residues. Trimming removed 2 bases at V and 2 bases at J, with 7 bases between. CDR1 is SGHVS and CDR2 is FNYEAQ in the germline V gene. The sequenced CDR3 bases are TGTGCCAGCAGCTTAACGGCGGCCTACGAG. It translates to CASSLTAAYE. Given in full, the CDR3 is CASSLTAAYEQYF. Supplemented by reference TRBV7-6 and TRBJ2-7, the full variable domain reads GAGVSQSPRYKVTKRGQDVALRCDPISGHVSLYWYRQALGQGPEFLTYFNYEAQQDKSGLPNDRFSAERPEGSISTLTIQRTEQRDSAMYRCASSLTAAYEQYFGPGTRLTVT.